The 32 T cell receptor beta chains given below trace back to one sample, sequenced in a study of blood T cell repertoires in COVID-19 (TCRdb year 2020). Libraries came from the immunoSEQ multiplex PCR assay. Held by TCRdb, this immuneACCESS table contains in-frame sequences only and omits some clones. Under half of the omission traces to an unresolved V gene where checked; the cause of the rest is unknown. The sample records 250,000 to 350,000 clones, 75% to 90% of which are singletons. The ten largest clones add up to approximately 13% of the sample. The sequenced sample was peripheral blood. The origin of the receptors is a woman between 55 and 75 years old with acute or convalescent COVID-19.

The J gene is TRBJ1-1, the V gene TRBV29-1, with TRBD1 matching 7 bases. The V gene end was trimmed by 3 bases and the J gene end by 4 bases; junction bases not matched to a gene: 5. The CDR3 length is 13 residues. Germline CDR1 SQVTM, CDR2 ANQGSEA. As DNA, the CDR3 is TGCAGCGTTGAGAAGACAGGGACCACTGAAGCTTTCTTT. This gives the protein CSVEKTGTTEAFF.

This clone was counted only a few times. The chain has TRBV15 and TRBJ2-7; TRBD2 might be the D (6 bases). Trimming removed 1 base from V and 3 bases from J, with 13 bases in between. This CDR3 region has 15 residues. Germline V gene sequence: CDR1 LNHNV, CDR2 YYDKDF (reference sequence). CDR3 region: CATSRAGAGLYEQYF. For the CDR3, the DNA is TGTGCCACCAGCAGAGCCGGGGCGGGGCTCTACGAGCAGTACTTC.

To note about this clone: Relative to the germline gene, one junction end is altered; a read error may explain this. This CDR3 is CASSQPLPGQGFF. CDR3 nucleotides: TGTGCCAGCAGCCAACCATTGCCGGGACAGGGGTTCTTC. V gene TRBV7-9 combines with J gene TRBJ2-7; 10 nucleotides agree with TRBD1. This CDR3 is built from 13 residues. Germline V CDR1 and CDR2: SEHNR, FQNEAQ (reference sequence). Based on the CDR3 plus reference TRBV7-9 and TRBJ2-7, the full variable domain is DTGVSQNPRHKITKRGQNVTFRCDPISEHNRLYWYRQTLGQGPEFLTYFQNEAQLEKSRLLSDRFSAERPKGSFSTLEIQRTEQGDSAMYLCASSQPLPGQGFFGPGTRLTVT.

The chain couples TRBV2 to TRBJ2-7; D may be TRBD1 (6 bases). Germline V lookup: CDR1 SNHLY, CDR2 FYNNEI. The germline V and J ends were trimmed by 5 bases and 2 bases, with 7 bases remaining between them. The CDR3 contains 12 residues. The CDR3 nucleotides read TGTGCCAGCAGTCCAGGGGCCTACGAGCAGTACTTC. Its protein product is CASSPGAYEQYF.

The J gene is TRBJ1-3, the V gene TRBV14; D unresolved. The germline gives CDR1 SGHDN, CDR2 FVKESK. V gave up 2 bases and J gave up 1 base, with 6 bases separating them. The CDR3 sequence is 14 residues long. CDR3 amino acids: CASSQFGSGNTIYF. Written as DNA, the CDR3 is TGTGCCAGCAGCCAATTCGGGTCTGGAAACACCATATATTTT.

The rearrangement joins TRBV13 to TRBJ1-6, with D possibly TRBD1 on 6 matching bases. Germline CDR1 and CDR2: PRHDT and FYEKMQ (reference sequence). This CDR3 is 14 amino acids long. Trimming shortened V by 5 bases and J by 9 bases, and 14 bases separated the two germline ends. Here the CDR3 reads CASSPAGAGSPLHF. The CDR3 bases are TGTGCCAGCAGCCCGGCGGGGGCTGGTTCACCCCTCCACTTT.

The genes are TRBV4-1 and TRBJ2-7; TRBD1 agrees at 7 bases. Germline CDR1 and CDR2: MGHRA and YSYEKL. Trimming took 0 bases from V and 2 from J; bases not matched to a gene: 4. The CDR3 has 15 amino acids. The CDR3 DNA sequence: TGCGCCAGCAGCCAAGATTACGGGACAGCCTACGAGCAGTACTTC. Translation: CASSQDYGTAYEQYF.

The V gene is TRBV4-2, the J gene TRBJ2-1; no reliable D call. The germline CDR1 and CDR2 sequences are LGHNA and YNFKEQ. Trimming removed 0 bases at V and 3 bases at J, with 9 bases between. The CDR3 is 15 amino acids. The DNA for the CDR3 is TGTGCCAGCAGCCAAGATTTGGTTAGCTACAATGAGCAGTTCTTC. Its translation: CASSQDLVSYNEQFF.

J is TRBJ1-2 and V is TRBV5-1, with 8 bases fitting TRBD1. The V segment lost 3 bases and the J segment 0 bases; nucleotides outside the gene matches: 4. This CDR3 region has 15 residues. The germline V gene has CDR1 SGHRS and CDR2 YFSETQ. The CDR3 here is CASSSGQGPNYGYTF. The CDR3 DNA sequence: TGCGCCAGCAGCTCTGGACAGGGCCCTAACTATGGCTACACCTTC.

This chain connects TRBV5-5 to TRBJ1-4; tentative D call: TRBD1 (5 bases). The CDR3 is 13 amino acids. Germline V gene sequence: CDR1 SGHKS, CDR2 YYEKEE (reference sequence). Trimming took off 2 bases at V and 6 bases at J, with 8 bases between the two ends. The CDR3 loop is CASSFVGDEKLFF. The CDR3 DNA is TGTGCCAGCAGCTTTGTAGGGGATGAAAAACTGTTTTTT.

Only a few counts were recorded for this clone. The genes are TRBV7-9 and TRBJ2-3; perhaps TRBD1 as D (5 bases). V shed 5 bases and J shed 0 bases, with 12 bases lying between them. This CDR3 is 15 amino acids long. In germline, CDR1 is SEHNR, CDR2 FQNEAQ (reference sequence). The CDR3 DNA is TGTGCCAGCAGCCTCCAGGGTACTAGCACAGATACGCAGTATTTT. It yields the protein CASSLQGTSTDTQYF.

The V and J genes are TRBV5-4 and TRBJ2-1; a weak D match, TRBD1 (5 bases). The V and J ends lost 0 bases and 1 base respectively, with 8 bases between them. Germline CDR1 reads SGHNT; CDR2 reads YYREEE (reference sequence). The CDR3 runs to 15 residues. The CDR3 reads CASSLGQGSYNEQFF. In DNA, the CDR3 is TGTGCCAGCAGCTTGGGGCAGGGATCCTACAATGAGCAGTTCTTC.

The DNA for the CDR3 is TGCGCCAGCGGAGAACAGCAAGGGGCTAACACTGAAGCTTTCTTT. Translated: CASGEQQGANTEAFF. This chain joins TRBV5-1 and TRBJ1-1; TRBD1 is a possible D gene (5 bases). The CDR3 runs to 15 residues. Trimming left V 7 bases short and J 2 bases short, with 18 bases between. From germline, CDR1 is SGHRS and CDR2 YFSETQ.

The genes are TRBV7-2 and TRBJ1-1; no definite D call. The V and J ends lost 2 bases and 1 base respectively, with 14 bases between them. The CDR3 is 16 residues long. Germline V lookup: CDR1 SGHTA, CDR2 FQGNSA. This chain's CDR3 is CASSLTSGMRNTEAFF. CDR3 sequence (DNA): TGTGCCAGCAGCTTAACGTCAGGTATGAGGAACACTGAAGCTTTCTTT. The whole variable domain, filled in from reference TRBV7-2 and TRBJ1-1, reads GAGVSQSPSNKVTEKGKDVELRCDPISGHTALYWYRQSLGQGLEFLIYFQGNSAPDKSGLPSDRFSAERTGGSVSTLTIQRTQQEDSAVYLCASSLTSGMRNTEAFFGQGTRLTVV.

This chain connects TRBV19 to TRBJ2-6, with D possibly TRBD1 on 6 matching bases. Trimming took 6 bases from V and 0 from J, leaving 12 bases between them. The V gene's germline CDR1 is LNHDA and CDR2 SQIVND (reference sequence). The CDR3 totals 16 residues. For the CDR3, the DNA is TGTGCCAGTAGGACAGGTATAGCCTCTGGGGCCAACGTCCTGACTTTC. It codes for CASRTGIASGANVLTF.

This clone came up a few times. The genes are TRBV7-8 and TRBJ1-2; D perhaps matches TRBD1 (5 bases). The V end was cut by 5 bases, the J end by 7 bases, with 14 bases between. CDR3 length equals 13 residues. Looked up from germline, CDR1 is SGHVS and CDR2 is FQNEAQ. CDR3 residues: CASSPRGSLGYTF. The CDR3 bases are TGTGCCAGCAGCCCAAGGGGCAGTCTTGGCTACACCTTC.

This chain uses TRBV5-1 with TRBJ2-1; perhaps TRBD2 as D (6 bases). The CDR3 has 15 residues. Germline CDR1 and CDR2: SGHRS and YFSETQ. Deletions cut 4 bases from V and 4 bases from J, with 15 bases between. CDR3 sequence: CASSASGVGYNEQFF. The CDR3, as DNA: TGCGCCAGCAGCGCATCGGGAGTGGGGTACAATGAGCAGTTCTTC.

The rearrangement links TRBV11-3 to TRBJ2-3, with 10 bases identical to TRBD1. The V gene's germline CDR1 is SGHNT and CDR2 YENEEA. After removal of 3 bases from V and 7 bases from J, the junction contained 7 bases not matched to a gene. The CDR3 is made up of 15 amino acids. The CDR3 here is CASSFDRGPEYTQYF. CDR3 bases: TGTGCCAGCAGCTTCGACAGGGGGCCGGAATATACGCAGTATTTT.

V gene TRBV3-1 (or the pseudogene TRBV3-2) combines with J gene TRBJ1-1; D not certain. The V end was cut by 5 bases, the J end by 4 bases, with 17 bases between. There are 15 residues in the CDR3. CDR1 is LGHDT and CDR2 is YNNKEL in the germline V gene (reference sequence). CDR3 loop: CASSNLFTGSTEAFF. The DNA of the CDR3 is TGTGCCAGCAGCAATTTATTCACGGGGAGCACTGAAGCTTTCTTT.

The V gene is TRBV2, the J gene TRBJ2-2; 11 bases are shared with TRBD2. Trimming removed 5 bases from V and 4 bases from J; junction bases left unmatched: 6. Germline CDR1 and CDR2: SNHLY and FYNNEI. The CDR3 length is 16 residues. The CDR3, as DNA: TGTGCCAGCAGTCTCCGACTAGCGGGGCGCACCGGGGAGCTGTTTTTT. It translates to CASSLRLAGRTGELFF.

This rearrangement joins TRBV3-1 (or the pseudogene TRBV3-2) to TRBJ2-7, with TRBD2 matching over 15 bases. Germline CDR1 LGHDT, CDR2 YNNKEL (reference sequence). The CDR3 totals 16 residues. V was clipped by 4 bases and J by 7 bases; unmatched bases: 8. The CDR3 reads CASSPRTSGRGGEQYF. Here the CDR3 DNA reads TGTGCCAGCAGCCCGAGGACTAGCGGGAGGGGTGGGGAGCAGTACTTC.

The gene calls are TRBV6-5 and TRBJ2-1; D is ambiguous. The germline CDR1 and CDR2 sequences are MNHEY and SVGAGI. The CDR3 loop spans 12 amino acids. V shed 8 bases and J shed 8 bases, with 13 bases lying between them. CDR3 in DNA: TGTGCCAGCTCCCAGTACACCGATGAGCAGTTCTTC. It is translated as CASSQYTDEQFF.

The CDR3 spells CASSSGTGADGAWEQYF. CDR3 coding DNA: TGTGCCAGCAGCTCCGGGACAGGGGCGGACGGGGCGTGGGAGCAGTACTTC. This sequence joins TRBV7-2 and TRBJ2-7; 10 bases match TRBD1. This CDR3 has 17 amino acids. Trimming removed 4 bases from V and 7 bases from J; junction bases left unmatched: 16. Germline V CDR1 and CDR2: SGHTA, FQGNSA. The entire variable domain, with the rest obtained from reference TRBV7-2 and TRBJ2-7, is as follows: GAGVSQSPSNKVTEKGKDVELRCDPISGHTALYWYRQSLGQGLEFLIYFQGNSAPDKSGLPSDRFSAERTGGSVSTLTIQRTQQEDSAVYLCASSSGTGADGAWEQYFGPGTRLTVT.

This clone turned up a few times. The chain combines TRBV28 with TRBJ1-6; possibly TRBD1 for D (5 bases). Germline V gene sequence: CDR1 MDHEN, CDR2 SYDVKM. This CDR3 is built from 15 residues. Trimming removed 4 bases at V and 6 bases at J, with 13 bases between. CDR3 amino acids: CASSSQGSGNSPLHF. For the CDR3, the DNA is TGTGCCAGCAGTTCCCAGGGATCCGGTAATTCACCCCTCCACTTT.

The chain couples TRBV5-1 to TRBJ1-1, with D tentatively TRBD1 (6 bases). The CDR3 loop spans 16 amino acids. Germline CDR1 and CDR2: SGHRS and YFSETQ. V was shortened by 2 bases and J by 4 bases, with 18 bases between the two germline ends. CDR3 bases: TGCGCCAGCAGCTTAGGGGGAGGCGGGGGTAGCACTGAAGCTTTCTTT. This sequence encodes CASSLGGGGGSTEAFF.

The rearrangement joins TRBV5-1 to TRBJ1-6; weak D call: TRBD1 (6 bases). The CDR3 totals 16 residues. The V gene lost 0 bases and the J gene lost 7 bases, with 14 bases spanning the gap. Germline V gene sequence: CDR1 SGHRS, CDR2 YFSETQ. CDR3 in DNA: TGCGCCAGCAGCTTGGAAGGGGGGGTGAGGAATTCACCCCTCCACTTT. This codes for CASSLEGGVRNSPLHF.

The CDR3 nucleotides read TGCGCCAGCAGCCAAGGGGGAGGGAAGCGACTGTTTTTT. This translates into CASSQGGGKRLFF. The J gene is TRBJ1-4, the V gene TRBV4-1; D gene uncertain. Germline V lookup: CDR1 MGHRA, CDR2 YSYEKL. The CDR3 is 13 residues long. V lost 1 base, J lost 13 bases, and 13 bases lay in between.

To note about this clone: Other nucleotide sequences from this sample produce the same CDR3. This rearrangement joins TRBV7-2 to TRBJ2-7; 7 bases map to TRBD1. J gave up 2 bases and V 5 bases, and 6 bases lay outside the gene matches. The CDR3 totals 14 residues. Germline CDR1 reads SGHTA; CDR2 reads FQGNSA. CDR3 DNA: TGTGCCAGCAGCCAACGACAGGGCCCCTACGAGCAGTACTTC. This gives the protein CASSQRQGPYEQYF.

The gene calls are TRBV7-8 and TRBJ1-4; 9 bases line up with TRBD1. The germline CDR1 and CDR2 sequences are SGHVS and FQNEAQ. The CDR3 runs to 15 residues. V lost 1 base and J lost 5; bases outside the gene matches: 2. The CDR3 DNA is TGTGCCAGCAGCTTAGGGGACAGGGCAAATGAAAAACTGTTTTTT. Protein product: CASSLGDRANEKLFF.

With respect to this clone: Other nucleotide sequences in the sample specify the same CDR3. The chain combines TRBV28 with TRBJ1-2, with no clear D. V lost 6 bases to trimming and J lost 3 bases, with 5 bases between them. The CDR3 consists of 11 residues. The germline V gene encodes CDR1 MDHEN and CDR2 SYDVKM. DNA of the CDR3: TGTGCCAGCAGCGGGGACTATGGCTACACCTTC. This codes for CASSGDYGYTF.

The DNA of the CDR3 is TGTGCCAGCAGCTTACCACAGAAAGCCACAGATACGCAGTATTTT. Protein product: CASSLPQKATDTQYF. The rearrangement joins TRBV7-9 to TRBJ2-3, with no clear D. From germline, CDR1 is SEHNR and CDR2 FQNEAQ (reference sequence). This CDR3 region has 15 residues. With 2 bases removed from V and 2 bases from J, the gap between germline ends came to 11 bases.

CDR3 sequence: CASSLGLAAYNEQFF. The CDR3 coding sequence is TGTGCCAGCAGCTTAGGACTAGCGGCGTACAATGAGCAGTTCTTC. The V and J genes are TRBV7-7 and TRBJ2-1, with 9 bases that match TRBD2. Germline CDR1 SSHAT, CDR2 FNYEAQ (reference sequence). This CDR3 comprises 15 residues. The V and J ends lost 1 base and 4 bases, in that order; junction bases with no gene match: 2.